The 27 T cell receptor beta chains below all came from one sample that was sequenced in a study of regulatory T cells in long-lasting Graves disease. With iRepertoire HTBI primers and Arm-PCR of CDR3 regions, TCR beta libraries were built. TCRdb passed the multiplex PCR reads through MiXCR, listing each CDR3 protein once. The sample has 350,000 to 450,000 distinct CDR3 sequences, 12% seen once. Time point described: newly diagnosed GD, antithyroid drugs for less than 3 months. RNA from PBMCs was the source of the TCR library. In addition, the sample was reused for a study of T cells in Graves' hyperthyroidism and ophthalmopathy.

The sample consisted of peripheral blood mononuclear cells (PBMCs), taken at new diagnosis, from a patient treated with antithyroid drugs. The receptors stem from a woman younger than 30 with Graves disease.

The table lists this clonotype with many counts. This chain uses TRBV13 with TRBJ2-5, with D possibly being TRBD2 (7 bases). This CDR3 comprises 13 residues. CDR1 and CDR2 from the germline V gene are PRHDT and FYEKMQ (reference sequence). Trimming pared 4 bases from V and 14 bases from J, leaving 20 bases between. CDR3: CASSSTSGGGGYF. CDR3 DNA sequence: TGTGCCAGCAGCTCTACCTCCGGGGGAGGGGGATACTTC. Full variable domain (rest looked up from reference TRBV13 and TRBJ2-5): AAGVIQSPRHLIKEKRETATLKCYPIPRHDTVYWYQQGPGQDPQFLISFYEKMQSDKGSIPDRFSAQQFSDYHSELNMSSLELGDSALYFCASSSTSGGGGYFGPGTRLLVL.

This clonotype was observed at least ten times. The CDR3 spells CSASYGGDYNEQFF. The CDR3 nucleotides read TGCAGTGCTAGCTACGGGGGGGACTACAATGAGCAGTTCTTC. The chain combines TRBV20-1 with TRBJ2-1, with 8 nucleotides matching TRBD2. Trimming took 3 bases from V and 3 from J; bases not matched to a gene: 4. CDR1 and CDR2 (germline): DFQATT, SNEGSKA (reference sequence). The CDR3 contains 14 residues.

This clonotype has ten or more counts. The chain links TRBV6-5 to TRBJ1-6; no clear D. CDR1 and CDR2 from the germline V gene are MNHEY and SVGAGI. The CDR3 runs to 15 residues. The V end lost 1 base, the J end lost 7 bases, and 11 bases lay between the germline ends. CDR3 coding DNA: TGTGCCAGCAGTTACTTCGGCACAACAAATTCACCCCTCCACTTT. This sequence encodes CASSYFGTTNSPLHF.

This clonotype has at least ten counts. CDR3 in amino acids: CASSLGGQGQKTQYF. For the CDR3, the DNA is TGTGCCAGCAGCTTAGGAGGACAGGGTCAGAAGACCCAGTACTTC. V usage is TRBV7-2 and J usage is TRBJ2-5; 8 bases fit TRBD1. This CDR3 has 15 residues. Germline CDR1 is SGHTA and CDR2 is FQGNSA. J lost 6 bases, V lost 1 base, and 7 bases had no gene match.

This clonotype was counted only a few times. The CDR3 here is CATSRDPRKAGVGYNEQFF. The DNA for the CDR3 is TGTGCCACCAGCAGAGATCCTCGTAAAGCGGGAGTCGGATACAATGAGCAGTTCTTC. The V and J genes are TRBV15 and TRBJ2-1; 8 bases line up with TRBD2. CDR1 and CDR2 from the germline V gene are LNHNV and YYDKDF (reference sequence). V was clipped by 0 bases and J by 4 bases; unmatched bases: 14. The CDR3 consists of 19 residues. The entire variable domain, with the rest obtained from reference TRBV15 and TRBJ2-1, is as follows: DAMVIQNPRYQVTQFGKPVTLSCSQTLNHNVMYWYQQKSSQAPKLLFHYYDKDFNNEADTPDNFQSRRPNTSFCFLDIRSPGLGDTAMYLCATSRDPRKAGVGYNEQFFGPGTRLTVL.

This clonotype was detected a few times. The chain combines TRBV4-1 with TRBJ1-5, with a possible D match to TRBD1 (6 bases). CDR1 MGHRA and CDR2 YSYEKL come from the germline V gene. CDR3 length: 14 amino acids. V lost 4 bases and J lost 3, with 10 bases in between. The CDR3 is CASSLRQDNQPQHF. The CDR3, as DNA: TGCGCCAGCAGCCTCAGACAGGACAATCAGCCCCAGCATTTT.

This clonotype was recorded many times. DNA of the CDR3: TGCAGCGTAGTAGACAGGGGTTTGGAGACCCAGTACTTC. Translation gives CSVVDRGLETQYF. This chain connects TRBV29-1 to TRBJ2-5; 8 bases line up with TRBD1. V trimming: 6 bases; J trimming: 5 bases; junction bases outside the gene matches: 8. This CDR3 spans 13 amino acids. The germline V gene encodes CDR1 SQVTM and CDR2 ANQGSEA.

CDR3 sequence reads: CASSFKDTQYF. Written as DNA, the CDR3 is TGTGCCAGCAGCTTCAAAGATACGCAGTATTTT. The rearrangement joins TRBV5-6 to TRBJ2-3; D not resolved. The germline CDR1 and CDR2 sequences are SGHDT and YYEEEE. V lost 2 bases and J 5 bases, leaving 3 bases between the germline ends. The CDR3 covers 11 residues.

In this sample, this clonotype turned up a few times. The chain links TRBV20-1 to TRBJ1-3, with D unclear. The CDR3 length is 12 residues. The germline V gene has CDR1 DFQATT and CDR2 SNEGSKA (reference sequence). V lost 7 bases and J 4 bases, leaving 11 bases between the germline ends. Here the CDR3 reads CSVHSWGNTIYF. CDR3 nucleotide sequence: TGCAGTGTTCATTCCTGGGGAAACACCATATATTTT.

This clonotype came up a few times. The V and J genes are TRBV7-2 and TRBJ1-3; D unresolved. The ends were cut back, 1 base at V and 6 bases at J, with 10 bases in the middle. Germline V CDR1 and CDR2: SGHTA, FQGNSA. This CDR3 has 14 residues. In DNA form, the CDR3 reads TGTGCCAGCAGCTTAGAAGACATAGAAAACACCATATATTTT. This encodes CASSLEDIENTIYF.

The chain employs TRBV5-6 and TRBJ1-1, with TRBD1 identical over 9 bases. CDR1 SGHDT and CDR2 YYEEEE come from the germline V gene. After removal of 0 bases from V and 7 bases from J, the junction contained 7 bases not matched to a gene. The CDR3 runs to 15 residues. CDR3 DNA: TGTGCCAGCAGCTTGGATGGGACAGGGTCGGATGAAGCTTTCTTT. As protein: CASSLDGTGSDEAFF.

This clonotype was counted many times. The chain carries TRBV4-1 and TRBJ2-5; D may correspond to TRBD1 or TRBD2 (6 bases each). CDR1 and CDR2 (germline): MGHRA, YSYEKL. The CDR3 sequence is 17 residues long. The V end was cut by 0 bases, the J end by 5 bases, with 19 bases between. This chain's CDR3 is CASSQEGGGEVWETQYF. CDR3 DNA sequence: TGCGCCAGCAGCCAAGAGGGGGGCGGGGAGGTTTGGGAGACCCAGTACTTC.

This clonotype was observed many times. V gene TRBV7-9 combines with J gene TRBJ2-3; 8 bases agree with TRBD2. The CDR3 consists of 15 residues. Germline values: CDR1 SEHNR, CDR2 FQNEAQ (reference sequence). The ends lost 5 bases at V and 4 bases at J; junction bases unmatched: 8. CDR3 region: CASSPEVAGPDTQYF. The CDR3 region has the DNA TGTGCCAGCAGCCCCGAAGTAGCGGGGCCAGATACGCAGTATTTT.

In its sample, this clonotype was seen many times. The gene calls are TRBV6-5 and TRBJ1-2; TRBD1 might be the D (5 bases). This CDR3 has 15 amino acids. Germline CDR1 is MNHEY and CDR2 is SVGAGI. Trimming took 2 bases from V and 4 from J, leaving 14 bases between them. CDR3 nucleotide sequence: TGTGCCAGCAGTTACGTTGACAGCGTAGGCTATGGCTACACCTTC. Translated: CASSYVDSVGYGYTF.

This clonotype was seen a handful of times. This rearrangement joins TRBV19 to TRBJ2-2; D may be TRBD2 (6 bases). The CDR3 has 13 residues. The V end was cut by 4 bases, the J end by 6 bases, with 9 bases between. CDR1 is LNHDA and CDR2 is SQIVND in the germline V gene (reference sequence). The CDR3 spells CASSKLAPGELFF. In nucleotides, the CDR3 is TGTGCCAGTAGTAAACTAGCACCCGGGGAGCTGTTTTTT.

This clonotype appeared many times. V and J are TRBV20-1 and TRBJ2-5, with TRBD2 matching 12 bases. Germline CDR1 reads DFQATT; CDR2 reads SNEGSKA (reference sequence). CDR3 length: 15 amino acids. Germline trimming cut 4 bases from V and 5 bases from J; bases unmatched to any gene: 8. CDR3 loop: CSATLAGGMEETQYF. The CDR3 DNA reads as TGCAGTGCTACCCTAGCGGGAGGGATGGAGGAGACCCAGTACTTC.

The sample holds a few counts of this clonotype. Germline and junction disagree at one end, which may indicate a read error. This chain uses TRBV6-1 with TRBJ1-4; no clear D gene. Germline V lookup: CDR1 MNHNS, CDR2 SASEGT. The CDR3 extends over 16 amino acids. CDR3 sequence reads: CGSSHDGDERWEKLFF. In DNA, the CDR3 is TGTGGCAGCAGCCACGACGGAGATGAACGTTGGGAAAAACTGTTTTTT.

This clonotype was counted at least ten times. J is TRBJ1-1 and V is TRBV19, with D possibly matching TRBD1 (5 bases). Germline lookup yields CDR1 LNHDA and CDR2 SQIVND (reference sequence). The CDR3 length is 15 residues. V lost 3 bases and J 1 base, leaving 12 bases between the germline ends. The CDR3 here is CASSITGGANTEAFF. For the CDR3, the DNA is TGTGCCAGTAGTATCACGGGGGGTGCGAACACTGAAGCTTTCTTT.

This clonotype was seen many times. The chain combines TRBV6-1 with TRBJ1-5, with D possibly being TRBD1 (6 bases). The CDR3 runs to 16 residues. Per germline, CDR1 MNHNS and CDR2 SASEGT. V gave up 5 bases and J gave up 1 base, with 15 bases separating them. The CDR3 loop is CASSPRGGWSNQPQHF. In DNA form, the CDR3 reads TGTGCCAGCAGTCCCCGGGGGGGCTGGAGCAATCAGCCCCAGCATTTT.

This rearrangement joins TRBV11-2 to TRBJ2-1; D perhaps matches TRBD2 (5 bases). Germline V lookup: CDR1 SGHAT, CDR2 FQNNGV. This CDR3 has 12 amino acids. Trimming shortened V by 5 bases and J by 9 bases, and 11 bases separated the two germline ends. The CDR3 DNA sequence: TGTGCCAGCAGCCTCGCCCGGGGTGAGCAGTTCTTC. Translation: CASSLARGEQFF.

This clonotype was picked up many times. This chain links TRBV7-9 with TRBJ2-1, with TRBD2 identical over 7 bases. Trimming took 5 bases from V and 8 from J; bases not matched to a gene: 12. The CDR3 length is 15 residues. Germline loops: CDR1 SEHNR, CDR2 FQNEAQ (reference sequence). This chain's CDR3 is CASSRGTTPWDEQFF. DNA for the CDR3: TGTGCCAGCAGCCGCGGGACTACCCCTTGGGATGAGCAGTTCTTC.

The chain is built from TRBV20-1 and TRBJ1-2; D gene unclear. The CDR3 sequence is 15 residues long. The V gene's germline CDR1 is DFQATT and CDR2 SNEGSKA (reference sequence). V was pared by 0 bases and J by 6 bases, with 17 bases between. The CDR3 spells CSAREGRISVDGYTF. CDR3 sequence (DNA): TGCAGTGCTAGAGAAGGACGTATCTCTGTGGATGGCTACACCTTC.

The chain combines TRBV29-1 with TRBJ2-6; 11 positions match TRBD1. In germline, CDR1 is SQVTM, CDR2 ANQGSEA. Trimming at V came to 4 bases and at J to 0 bases, leaving 5 bases not matched to a gene. This CDR3 has 17 amino acids. DNA for the CDR3: TGCAGCGTTGTGGGGGACAGGGGGATCTCTGGGGCCAACGTCCTGACTTTC. Its translation: CSVVGDRGISGANVLTF.

The chain employs TRBV12-3 or TRBV12-4 and TRBJ2-7, with D possibly called TRBD1 or TRBD2 (5 bases each). V was trimmed by 5 bases and J by 2 bases, leaving 10 bases between them. The CDR3 is 13 residues long. CDR3 sequence reads: CASSRDGPYEQYF. The CDR3 nucleotides are TGTGCCAGCAGTAGGGACGGACCCTACGAGCAGTACTTC.

The CDR3 sequence is CATSDLNDYNEQFF. CDR3 coding DNA: TGTGCCACCAGTGATTTGAACGACTACAATGAGCAGTTCTTC. The rearrangement joins TRBV24-1 to TRBJ2-1; no reliable D call. CDR1 is KGHDR and CDR2 is SFDVKD in the germline V gene. The CDR3 length is 14 residues. V lost 0 bases, J lost 3 bases, and 5 bases lay in between.

This clonotype was picked up many times. The V and J genes are TRBV20-1 and TRBJ2-1, with D possibly matching TRBD1 (5 bases). From germline, CDR1 is DFQATT and CDR2 SNEGSKA (reference sequence). CDR3 size: 15 residues. V dropped 5 bases and J dropped 0 bases, with 14 bases sitting between them. This chain's CDR3 is CSASDIQSSYNEQFF. CDR3 in DNA: TGCAGTGCTTCGGACATTCAGAGCTCCTACAATGAGCAGTTCTTC.

About this clonotype: The junction departs from the called germline gene at one end, perhaps through a read error. This chain joins TRBV19 and TRBJ2-1; D not resolved. The CDR3 is 13 residues long. Germline V lookup: CDR1 LNHDA, CDR2 SQIVND (reference sequence). For the CDR3, the DNA is TGTGCCAGTAGTGGTCCCGAATACAATGAGCAGTCCTTC. Protein product: CASSGPEYNEQSF.